The source of this T cell receptor (beta chain) is a study of shared clonotypes between healthy human individuals. Germline-derived CDR1 and CDR2 are MDHEN and SYDVKM. V was shortened by 3 bases and J by 4 bases, with 10 bases between the two germline ends. The CDR3 has 14 amino acids. How the authors handled the data: Junction-only immunoSEQ data arrived without quality scores, meaning filtering differed. Sequenced by immunoSEQ multiplex PCR; TCRdb stores in-frame clones only, minus some. Clone size and the V and J calls come from that table; the DNA yielded D and trimming. In the table there are 2,500,000 or so clones, around nine tenths of which are singletons.

The source of this sequence is a man aged 18 to 30 in good health. The genes are TRBV28 and TRBJ2-1, with D possibly matching TRBD2 (5 bases). The sequenced material came from naive CD4+ T cells sorted from blood. Subset: CD45RA+ positively selected. The CDR3 sequence: CASSFEGPYNEQFF. The CDR3 DNA follows: TGTGCCAGCAGTTTTGAGGGCCCGTACAATGAGCAGTTCTTC.